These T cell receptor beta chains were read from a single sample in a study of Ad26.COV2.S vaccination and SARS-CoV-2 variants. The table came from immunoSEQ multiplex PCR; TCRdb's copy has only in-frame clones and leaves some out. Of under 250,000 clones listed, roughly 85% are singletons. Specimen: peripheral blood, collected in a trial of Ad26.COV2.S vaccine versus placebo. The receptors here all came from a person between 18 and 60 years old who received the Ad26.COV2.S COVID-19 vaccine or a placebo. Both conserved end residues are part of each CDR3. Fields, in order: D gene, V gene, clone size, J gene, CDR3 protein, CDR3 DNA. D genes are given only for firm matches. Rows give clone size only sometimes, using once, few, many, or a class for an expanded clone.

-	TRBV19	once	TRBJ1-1	CASRGGGGTEAFF	TGTGCCAGTAGGGGAGGGGGAGGCACTGAAGCTTTCTTT
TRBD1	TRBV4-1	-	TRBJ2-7	CASSQMQGTGLGYEQYF	TGCGCCAGCAGCCAAATGCAAGGGACAGGTCTTGGGTACGAGCAGTACTTC
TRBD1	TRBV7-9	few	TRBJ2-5	CASSFAGGSETQYF	TGTGCCAGCAGCTTTGCAGGGGGCAGCGAGACCCAGTACTTC
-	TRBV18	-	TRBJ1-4	CASSPIGNEKLFF	TGTGCCAGCTCACCAATAGGAAATGAAAAACTGTTTTTT
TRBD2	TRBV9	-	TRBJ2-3	CASSASGGRDTQYF	TGTGCCAGCAGCGCTAGCGGGGGGAGGGATACGCAGTATTTT
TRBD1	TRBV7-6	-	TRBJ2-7	CASSLGPGTENEQYF	TGTGCCAGCAGCTTGGGACCCGGGACAGAGAACGAGCAGTACTTC
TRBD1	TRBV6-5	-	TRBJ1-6	CASSYSRTGRSLDF	TGTGCCAGCAGTTACTCGAGGACAGGGCGCTCCTTGGACTTT
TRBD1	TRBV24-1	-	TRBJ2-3	CATSESGGLTDTQYF	TGTGCCACCAGTGAGTCAGGGGGTCTGACAGATACGCAGTATTTT
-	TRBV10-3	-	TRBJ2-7	CAISGGAGPYF	TGTGCCATCAGTGGCGGGGCAGGCCCGTACTTC
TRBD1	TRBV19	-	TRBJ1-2	CASSILGRDRDDYTF	TGTGCCAGTAGTATATTGGGCCGGGACAGGGATGACTACACCTTC
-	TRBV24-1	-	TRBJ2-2	CATSDFLDTGELFF	TGTGCCACCAGTGATTTTCTGGACACCGGGGAGCTGTTTTTT
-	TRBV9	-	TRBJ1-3	CASSLGLAGSGNTIYF	TGTGCCAGCAGCCTGGGACTCGCGGGGTCTGGAAACACCATATATTTT
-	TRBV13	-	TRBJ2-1	CASSLGEGGIYNEQFF	TGTGCCAGCAGCTTGGGGGAAGGAGGGATCTACAATGAGCAGTTCTTC
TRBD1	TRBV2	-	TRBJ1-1	CASKERGRGSPDTEAFF	TGTGCCAGCAAGGAACGGGGCAGGGGGTCCCCGGACACTGAAGCTTTCTTT
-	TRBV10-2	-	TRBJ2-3	CASSEAGTRLYTQYF	TGCGCCAGCAGTGAGGCCGGGACTCGACTTTACACGCAGTATTTT
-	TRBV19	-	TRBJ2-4	CASSIGRARTQAKNIQYF	TGTGCCAGTAGTATAGGCAGGGCAAGGACACAAGCCAAAAACATTCAGTACTTC
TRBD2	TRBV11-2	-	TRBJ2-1	CASSFSGMGNEQFF	TGTGCCAGCAGCTTCAGCGGGATGGGGAATGAGCAGTTCTTC
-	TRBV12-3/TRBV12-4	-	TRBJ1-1	CASSKRQAGEAFF	TGTGCCAGCAGTAAGAGACAGGCTGGTGAAGCTTTCTTT
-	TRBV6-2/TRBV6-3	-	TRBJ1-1	CASSDPPGTEAFF	TGTGCCAGCAGTGATCCCCCGGGAACTGAAGCTTTCTTT
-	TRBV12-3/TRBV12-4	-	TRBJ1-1	CASRADVTEAFF	TGTGCCAGCAGGGCAGATGTCACTGAAGCTTTCTTT
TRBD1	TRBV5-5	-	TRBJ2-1	CASIRQGLNNEQFF	TGTGCCAGCATTCGACAGGGTCTCAACAATGAGCAGTTCTTC
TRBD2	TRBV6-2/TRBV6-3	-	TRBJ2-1	CASSLRLAGVYNEQFF	TGTGCCAGCAGCCTCCGACTAGCGGGAGTGTACAATGAGCAGTTCTTC
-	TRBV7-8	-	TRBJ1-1	CASSLPGATEAFF	TGTGCCAGCAGCTTACCCGGGGCCACTGAAGCTTTCTTT
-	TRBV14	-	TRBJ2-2	CASSQQATVGTGELFF	TGTGCCAGCAGCCAACAAGCTACAGTAGGCACCGGGGAGCTGTTTTTT
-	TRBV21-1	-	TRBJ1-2	CASSPREYGYTF	TGTGCCAGCAGCCCCCGGGAGTATGGCTACACCTTC
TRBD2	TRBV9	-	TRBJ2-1	CASSVGLRDGRLAGAYNEQFF	TGTGCCAGCAGCGTTGGACTCCGGGACGGCAGACTAGCGGGAGCCTACAATGAGCAGTTCTTC